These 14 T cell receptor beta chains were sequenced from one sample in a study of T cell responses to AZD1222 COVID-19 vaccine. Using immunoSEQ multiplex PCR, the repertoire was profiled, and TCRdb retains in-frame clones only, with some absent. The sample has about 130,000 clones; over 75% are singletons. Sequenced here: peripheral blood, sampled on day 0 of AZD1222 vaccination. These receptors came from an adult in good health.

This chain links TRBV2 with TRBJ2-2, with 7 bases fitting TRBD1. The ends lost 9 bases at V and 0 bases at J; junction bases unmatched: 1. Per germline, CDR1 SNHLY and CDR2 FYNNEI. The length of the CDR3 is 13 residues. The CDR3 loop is CARGTANTGELFF. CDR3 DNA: TGTGCCAGAGGGACAGCGAACACCGGGGAGCTGTTTTTT.

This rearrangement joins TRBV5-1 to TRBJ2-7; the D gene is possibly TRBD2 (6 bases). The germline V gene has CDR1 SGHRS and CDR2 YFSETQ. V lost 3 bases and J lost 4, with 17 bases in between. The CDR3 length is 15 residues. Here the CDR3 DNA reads TGCGCCAGCAGCTCGCAGGAGGGGCCGCTTTACGAGCAGTACTTC. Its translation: CASSSQEGPLYEQYF.

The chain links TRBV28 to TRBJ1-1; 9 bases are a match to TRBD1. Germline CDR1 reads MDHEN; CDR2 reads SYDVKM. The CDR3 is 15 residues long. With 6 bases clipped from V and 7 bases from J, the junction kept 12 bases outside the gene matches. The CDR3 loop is CASRSPGQGMSEAFF. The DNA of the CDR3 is TGTGCCAGCAGATCCCCTGGACAGGGGATGAGTGAAGCTTTCTTT. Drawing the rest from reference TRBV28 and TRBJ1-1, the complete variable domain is DVKVTQSSRYLVKRTGEKVFLECVQDMDHENMFWYRQDPGLGLRLIYFSYDVKMKEKGDIPEGYSVSREKKERFSLILESASTNQTSMYLCASRSPGQGMSEAFFGQGTRLTVV.

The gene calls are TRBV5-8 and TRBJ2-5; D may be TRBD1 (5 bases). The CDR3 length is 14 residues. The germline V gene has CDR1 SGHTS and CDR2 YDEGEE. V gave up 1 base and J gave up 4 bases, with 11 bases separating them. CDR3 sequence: CASSLLREGETQYF. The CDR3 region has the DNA TGTGCCAGCAGCTTGCTCAGGGAAGGAGAGACCCAGTACTTC.

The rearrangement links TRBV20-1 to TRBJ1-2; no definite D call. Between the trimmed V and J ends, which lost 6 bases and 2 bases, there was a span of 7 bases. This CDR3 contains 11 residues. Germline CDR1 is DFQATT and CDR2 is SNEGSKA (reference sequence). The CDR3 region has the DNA TGCAGTGCCCTTTACAACTATGGCTACACCTTC. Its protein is CSALYNYGYTF.

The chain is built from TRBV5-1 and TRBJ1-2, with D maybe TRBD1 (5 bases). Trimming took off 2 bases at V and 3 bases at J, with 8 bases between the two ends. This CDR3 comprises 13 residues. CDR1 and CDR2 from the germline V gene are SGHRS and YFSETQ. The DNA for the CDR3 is TGCGCCAGCAGCTTCGTCAGGGACTATGGCTACACCTTC. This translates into CASSFVRDYGYTF.

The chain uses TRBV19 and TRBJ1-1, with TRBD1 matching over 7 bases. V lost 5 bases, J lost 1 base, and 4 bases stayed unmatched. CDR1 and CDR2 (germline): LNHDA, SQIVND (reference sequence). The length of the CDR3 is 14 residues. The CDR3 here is CASSAYRGNTEAFF. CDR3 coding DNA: TGTGCCAGTAGTGCTTACAGGGGGAACACTGAAGCTTTCTTT.

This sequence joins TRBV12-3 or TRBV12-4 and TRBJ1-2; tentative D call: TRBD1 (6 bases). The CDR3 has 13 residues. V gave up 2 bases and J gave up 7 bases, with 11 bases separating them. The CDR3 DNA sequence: TGTGCCAGCAGTTTACAGGGGATGGGTGGCTACACCTTC. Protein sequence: CASSLQGMGGYTF.

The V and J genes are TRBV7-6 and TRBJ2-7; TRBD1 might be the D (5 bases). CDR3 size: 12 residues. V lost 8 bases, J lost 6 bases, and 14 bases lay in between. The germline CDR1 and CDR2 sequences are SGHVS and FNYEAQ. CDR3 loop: CASGAGPREQYF. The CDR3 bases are TGTGCCAGCGGGGCCGGGCCGCGCGAGCAGTACTTC.

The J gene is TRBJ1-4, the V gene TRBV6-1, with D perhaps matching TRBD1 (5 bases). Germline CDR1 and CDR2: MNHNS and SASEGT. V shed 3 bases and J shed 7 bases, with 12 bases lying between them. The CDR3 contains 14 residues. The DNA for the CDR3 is TGTGCCAGCAGTGATTCGTTGGGGGGTGAAAAACTGTTTTTT. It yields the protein CASSDSLGGEKLFF.

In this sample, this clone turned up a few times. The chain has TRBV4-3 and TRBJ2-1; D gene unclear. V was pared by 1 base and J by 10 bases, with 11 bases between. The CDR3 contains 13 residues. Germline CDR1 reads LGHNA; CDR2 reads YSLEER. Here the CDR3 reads CASSQGGQREQFF. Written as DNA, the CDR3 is TGCGCCAGCAGCCAAGGGGGTCAAAGAGAGCAGTTCTTC.

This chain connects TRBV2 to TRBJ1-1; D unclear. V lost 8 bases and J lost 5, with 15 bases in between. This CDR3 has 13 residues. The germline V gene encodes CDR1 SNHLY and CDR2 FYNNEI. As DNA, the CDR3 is TGTGCCAGCGCAGCCGGGGATTCAACTGAAGCTTTCTTT. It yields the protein CASAAGDSTEAFF.

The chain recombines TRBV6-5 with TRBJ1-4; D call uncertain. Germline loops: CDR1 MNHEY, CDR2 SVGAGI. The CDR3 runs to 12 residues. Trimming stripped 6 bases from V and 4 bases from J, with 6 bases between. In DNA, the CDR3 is TGTGCCAGCAGCCGCTATAATGAAAAACTGTTTTTT. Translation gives CASSRYNEKLFF.

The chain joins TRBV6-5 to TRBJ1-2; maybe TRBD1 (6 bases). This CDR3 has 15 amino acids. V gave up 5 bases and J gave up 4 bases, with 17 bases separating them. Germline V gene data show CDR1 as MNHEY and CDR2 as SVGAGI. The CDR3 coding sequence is TGTGCCAGCAGTAACCGGGACACCTCCTTCTATGGCTACACCTTC. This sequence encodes CASSNRDTSFYGYTF.